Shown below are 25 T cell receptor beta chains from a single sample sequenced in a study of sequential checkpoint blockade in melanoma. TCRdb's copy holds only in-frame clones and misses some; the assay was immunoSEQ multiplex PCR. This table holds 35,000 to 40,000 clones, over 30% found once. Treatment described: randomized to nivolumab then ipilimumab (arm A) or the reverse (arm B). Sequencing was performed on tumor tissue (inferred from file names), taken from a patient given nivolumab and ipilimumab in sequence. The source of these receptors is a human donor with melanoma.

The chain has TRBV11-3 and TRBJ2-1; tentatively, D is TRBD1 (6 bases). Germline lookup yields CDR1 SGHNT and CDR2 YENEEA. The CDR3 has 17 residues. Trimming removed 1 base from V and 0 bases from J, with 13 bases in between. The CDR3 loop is CASSLGGRFTSYNEQFF. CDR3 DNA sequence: TGTGCCAGCAGCTTAGGGGGGCGCTTTACCTCCTACAATGAGCAGTTCTTC.

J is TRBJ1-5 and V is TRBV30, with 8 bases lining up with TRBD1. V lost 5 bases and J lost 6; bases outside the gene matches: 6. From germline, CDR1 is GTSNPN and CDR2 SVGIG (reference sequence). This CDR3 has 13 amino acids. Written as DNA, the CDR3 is TGTGCCTGGCAGGGACAGGAAGGTCAGCCCCAGCATTTT. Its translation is CAWQGQEGQPQHF.

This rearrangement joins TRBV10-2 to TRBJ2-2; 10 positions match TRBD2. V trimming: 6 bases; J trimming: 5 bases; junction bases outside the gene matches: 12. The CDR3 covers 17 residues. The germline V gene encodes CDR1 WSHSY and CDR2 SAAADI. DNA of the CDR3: TGCGCCAGCAGGCGCTGGGGCCTAGCGGGAGAGACCGGGGAGCTGTTTTTT. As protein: CASRRWGLAGETGELFF.

This chain's CDR3 is CASSEARGPQHF. CDR3 DNA sequence: TGTGCCAGCAGTGAAGCAAGGGGGCCCCAGCATTTT. The rearrangement joins TRBV9 to TRBJ1-5; perhaps TRBD1 as D (5 bases). Germline V gene sequence: CDR1 SGDLS, CDR2 YYNGEE. V shed 5 bases and J shed 9 bases, with 12 bases lying between them. The CDR3 is 12 amino acids.

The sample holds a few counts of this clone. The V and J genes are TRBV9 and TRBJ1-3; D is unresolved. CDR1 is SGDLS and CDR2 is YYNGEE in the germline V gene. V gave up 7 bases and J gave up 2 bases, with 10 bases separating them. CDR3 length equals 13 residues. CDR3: CASVTLPGNTIYF. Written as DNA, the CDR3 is TGTGCCAGCGTAACCCTCCCTGGAAACACCATATATTTT. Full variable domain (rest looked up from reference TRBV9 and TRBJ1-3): DSGVTQTPKHLITATGQRVTLRCSPRSGDLSVYWYQQSLDQGLQFLIQYYNGEERAKGNILERFSAQQFPDLHSELNLSSLELGDSALYFCASVTLPGNTIYFGEGSWLTVV.

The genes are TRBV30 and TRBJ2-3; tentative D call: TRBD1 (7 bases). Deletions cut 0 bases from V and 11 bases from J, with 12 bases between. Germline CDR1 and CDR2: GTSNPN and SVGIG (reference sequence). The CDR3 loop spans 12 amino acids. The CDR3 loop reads CAWSVGGGKQYF. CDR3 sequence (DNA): TGTGCCTGGAGTGTAGGAGGGGGCAAGCAGTATTTT.

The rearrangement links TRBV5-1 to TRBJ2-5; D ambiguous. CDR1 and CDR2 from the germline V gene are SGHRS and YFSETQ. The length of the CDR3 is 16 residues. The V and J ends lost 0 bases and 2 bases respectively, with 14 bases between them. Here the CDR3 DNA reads TGCGCCAGCAGCTTGGGGATTGGGCAGCGACAAGAGACCCAGTACTTC. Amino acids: CASSLGIGQRQETQYF. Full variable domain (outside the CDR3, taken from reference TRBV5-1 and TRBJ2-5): KAGVTQTPRYLIKTRGQQVTLSCSPISGHRSVSWYQQTPGQGLQFLFEYFSETQRNKGNFPGRFSGRQFSNSRSEMNVSTLELGDSALYLCASSLGIGQRQETQYFGPGTRLLVL.

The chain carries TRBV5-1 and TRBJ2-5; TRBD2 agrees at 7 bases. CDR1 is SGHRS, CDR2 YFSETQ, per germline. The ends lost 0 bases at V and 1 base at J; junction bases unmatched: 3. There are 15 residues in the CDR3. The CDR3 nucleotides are TGCGCCAGCAGCTTGGTGGGACTACCCCAAGAGACCCAGTACTTC. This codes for CASSLVGLPQETQYF.

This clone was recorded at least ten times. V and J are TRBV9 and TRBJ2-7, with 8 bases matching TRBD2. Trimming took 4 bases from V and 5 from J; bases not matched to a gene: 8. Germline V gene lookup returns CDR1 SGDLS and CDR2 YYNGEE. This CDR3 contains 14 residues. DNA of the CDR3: TGTGCCAGCAGCCCCGCGGGAGGAAACAACGAGCAGTACTTC. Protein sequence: CASSPAGGNNEQYF. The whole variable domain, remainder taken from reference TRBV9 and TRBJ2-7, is DSGVTQTPKHLITATGQRVTLRCSPRSGDLSVYWYQQSLDQGLQFLIQYYNGEERAKGNILERFSAQQFPDLHSELNLSSLELGDSALYFCASSPAGGNNEQYFGPGTRLTVT.

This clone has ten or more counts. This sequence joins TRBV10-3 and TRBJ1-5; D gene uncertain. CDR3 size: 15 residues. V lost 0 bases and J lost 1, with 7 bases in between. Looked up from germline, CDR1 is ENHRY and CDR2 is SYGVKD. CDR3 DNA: TGTGCCATCAGTGAGTCGACTCTGAGCAATCAGCCCCAGCATTTT. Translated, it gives CAISESTLSNQPQHF.

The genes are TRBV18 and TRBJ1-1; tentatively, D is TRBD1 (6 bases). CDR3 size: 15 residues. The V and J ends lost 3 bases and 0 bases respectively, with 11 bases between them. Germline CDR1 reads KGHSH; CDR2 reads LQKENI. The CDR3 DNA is TGTGCCAGCTCACCCCGACAGGACATGAACACTGAAGCTTTCTTT. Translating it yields CASSPRQDMNTEAFF.

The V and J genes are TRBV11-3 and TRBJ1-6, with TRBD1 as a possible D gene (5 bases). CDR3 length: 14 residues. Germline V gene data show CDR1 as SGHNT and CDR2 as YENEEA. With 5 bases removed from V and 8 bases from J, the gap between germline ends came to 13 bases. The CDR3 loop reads CASSQPGTYSPLHF. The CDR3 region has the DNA TGTGCCAGCAGCCAACCCGGGACTTATTCACCCCTCCACTTT.

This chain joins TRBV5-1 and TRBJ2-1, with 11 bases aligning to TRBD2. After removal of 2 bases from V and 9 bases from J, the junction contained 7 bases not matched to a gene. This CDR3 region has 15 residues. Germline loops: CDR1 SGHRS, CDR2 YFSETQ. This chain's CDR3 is CASSFSTSGSGEQFF. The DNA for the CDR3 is TGCGCCAGCAGCTTTAGCACTAGCGGGAGCGGTGAGCAGTTCTTC.

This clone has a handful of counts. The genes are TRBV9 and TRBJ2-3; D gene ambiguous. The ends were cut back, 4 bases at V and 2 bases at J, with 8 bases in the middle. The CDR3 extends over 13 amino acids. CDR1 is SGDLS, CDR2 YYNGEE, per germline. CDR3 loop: CASSFSDTDTQYF. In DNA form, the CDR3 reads TGTGCCAGCAGCTTCTCAGACACAGATACGCAGTATTTT.

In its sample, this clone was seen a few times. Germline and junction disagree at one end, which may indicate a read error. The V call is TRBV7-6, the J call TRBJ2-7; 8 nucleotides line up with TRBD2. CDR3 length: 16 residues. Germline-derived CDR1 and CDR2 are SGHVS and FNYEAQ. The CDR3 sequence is CARSLFPSGSSYEQYF. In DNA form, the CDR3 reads TGTGCCAGAAGCTTGTTTCCCAGCGGGAGCTCCTACGAGCAGTACTTC.

Here the CDR3 DNA reads TGCGCCAGCACGGCCAGTCCTCCGACCACAGATACGCAGTATTTT. Amino acids: CASTASPPTTDTQYF. This rearrangement joins TRBV5-1 to TRBJ2-3; D call uncertain. V lost 6 bases to trimming and J lost 2 bases, with 16 bases between them. Germline values: CDR1 SGHRS, CDR2 YFSETQ. CDR3 length: 15 residues.

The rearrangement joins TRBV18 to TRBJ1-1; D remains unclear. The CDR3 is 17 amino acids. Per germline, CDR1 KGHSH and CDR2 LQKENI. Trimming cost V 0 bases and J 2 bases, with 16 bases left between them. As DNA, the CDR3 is TGTGCCAGCTCACCACCCTCCCGGGGTCAAGCTAACACTGAAGCTTTCTTT. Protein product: CASSPPSRGQANTEAFF.

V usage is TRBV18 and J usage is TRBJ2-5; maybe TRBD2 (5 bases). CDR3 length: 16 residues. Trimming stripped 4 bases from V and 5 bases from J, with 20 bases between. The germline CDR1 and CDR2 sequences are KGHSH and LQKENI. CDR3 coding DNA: TGTGCCAGCTCACTCCAGGACGCTGTGACGGGGGAGACCCAGTACTTC. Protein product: CASSLQDAVTGETQYF.

CDR3 DNA sequence: TGTGCCAGTAGTTTGGGGGGGCCCCCCTCCTACGAGCAGTACTTC. Translation: CASSLGGPPSYEQYF. The chain uses TRBV19 and TRBJ2-7; possible D gene TRBD2, 7 bases. This CDR3 is built from 15 residues. Trimming pared 5 bases from V and 0 bases from J, leaving 14 bases between. Looked up from germline, CDR1 is LNHDA and CDR2 is SQIVND (reference sequence).

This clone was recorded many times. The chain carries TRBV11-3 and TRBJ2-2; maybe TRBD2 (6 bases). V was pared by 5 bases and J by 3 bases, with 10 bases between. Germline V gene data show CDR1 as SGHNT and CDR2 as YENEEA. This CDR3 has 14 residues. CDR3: CASSPDYYTGELFF. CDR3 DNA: TGTGCCAGCAGCCCGGACTACTACACCGGGGAGCTGTTTTTT.

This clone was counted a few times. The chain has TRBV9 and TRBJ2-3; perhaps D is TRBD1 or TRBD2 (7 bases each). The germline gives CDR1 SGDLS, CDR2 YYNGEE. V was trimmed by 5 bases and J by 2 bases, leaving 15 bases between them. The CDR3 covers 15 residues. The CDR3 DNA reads TGTGCCAGCAGTGAAGCGGGACAGATCACAGATACGCAGTATTTT. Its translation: CASSEAGQITDTQYF.

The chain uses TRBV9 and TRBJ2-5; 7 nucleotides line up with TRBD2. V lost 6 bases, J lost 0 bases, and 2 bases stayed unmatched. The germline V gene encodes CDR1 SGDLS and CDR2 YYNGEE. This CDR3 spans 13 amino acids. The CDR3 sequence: CASIAGDQETQYF. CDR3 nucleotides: TGTGCCAGCATCGCGGGGGACCAAGAGACCCAGTACTTC.

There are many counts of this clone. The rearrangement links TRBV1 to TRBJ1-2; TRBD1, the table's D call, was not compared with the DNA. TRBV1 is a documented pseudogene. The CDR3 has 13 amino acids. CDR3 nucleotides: TGCGCCAGCAGCCCGGACAGTGACTATGGCTACACCTTC. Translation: CASSPDSDYGYTF.

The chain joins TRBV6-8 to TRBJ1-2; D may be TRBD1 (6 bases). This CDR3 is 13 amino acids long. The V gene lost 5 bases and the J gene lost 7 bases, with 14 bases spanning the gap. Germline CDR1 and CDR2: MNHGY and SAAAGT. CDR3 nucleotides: TGTGCCAGCAGTACGAGAGCAGGGGCTGGCTACACCTTC. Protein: CASSTRAGAGYTF.

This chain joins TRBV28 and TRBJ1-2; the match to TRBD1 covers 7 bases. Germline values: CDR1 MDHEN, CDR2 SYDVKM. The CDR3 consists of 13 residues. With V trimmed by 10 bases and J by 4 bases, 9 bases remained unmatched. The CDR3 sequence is CATQGGDFYGYTF. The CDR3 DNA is TGTGCCACGCAGGGGGGGGACTTCTATGGCTACACCTTC.